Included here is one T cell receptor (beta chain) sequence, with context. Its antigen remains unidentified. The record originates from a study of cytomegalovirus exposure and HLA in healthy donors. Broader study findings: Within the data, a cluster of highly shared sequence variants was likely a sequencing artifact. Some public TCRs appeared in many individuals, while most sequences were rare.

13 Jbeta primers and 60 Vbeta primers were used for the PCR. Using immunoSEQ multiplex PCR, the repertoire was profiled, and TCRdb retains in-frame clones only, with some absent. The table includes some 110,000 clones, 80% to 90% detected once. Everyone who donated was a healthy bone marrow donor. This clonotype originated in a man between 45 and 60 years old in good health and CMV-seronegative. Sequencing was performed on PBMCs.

DNA for the CDR3: TGTGCCAGCAGGCCGGACAGATCTGGGGCCAACGTCCTGACTTTC. Translation gives CASRPDRSGANVLTF. This chain connects TRBV6-5 to TRBJ2-6; weak D call: TRBD1 (6 bases). Trimming took off 6 bases at V and 1 base at J, with 10 bases between the two ends. The CDR3 contains 15 residues. Germline assignment: CDR1 MNHEY and CDR2 SVGAGI.